Presented here are 28 T cell receptor beta chains from one specimen sequenced in a study of shared clonotypes between healthy human individuals. Using immunoSEQ multiplex PCR, the repertoire was profiled, and TCRdb retains in-frame clones only, with some absent. The sample has some 470,000 clones, 60% to 85% seen once. The specimen was PBMCs. The receptors here all came from a woman in her thirties or forties in good health. Some clones in this sample may be carry-over from other donors' samples.

This clone has a single count. The gene calls are TRBV5-1 and TRBJ1-2; no definite D call. This CDR3 has 15 residues. Between the trimmed V and J ends, which lost 0 bases and 2 bases, there was a span of 11 bases. Germline V gives CDR1 SGHRS, CDR2 YFSETQ. CDR3 residues: CASSLALAENYGYTF. CDR3 sequence (DNA): TGCGCCAGCAGCTTGGCCCTTGCAGAAAACTATGGCTACACCTTC.

This clone was counted once. V and J are TRBV25-1 and TRBJ1-6; the D is unclear. The germline V gene has CDR1 MGHDK and CDR2 SYGVNS. V lost 1 base and J lost 7, with 5 bases in between. CDR3 length equals 13 residues. CDR3 sequence (DNA): TGTGCCAGCAGTGAATCCCGAAATTCACCCCTCCACTTT. Its translation: CASSESRNSPLHF. The variable domain in full, with the rest retrieved from reference TRBV25-1 and TRBJ1-6, is EADIYQTPRYLVIGTGKKITLECSQTMGHDKMYWYQQDPGMELHLIHYSYGVNSTEKGDLSSESTVSRIRTEHFPLTLESARPSHTSQYLCASSESRNSPLHFGNGTRLTVT.

This clone was seen a handful of times. Other DNA sequences in this sample translate to the same CDR3. The chain carries TRBV7-2 and TRBJ2-7; possible D gene TRBD1, 5 bases. The ends were cut back, 1 base at V and 2 bases at J, with 9 bases in the middle. This CDR3 region has 14 residues. Looked up from germline, CDR1 is SGHTA and CDR2 is FQGNSA. CDR3 in DNA: TGTGCCAGCAGCTTAGTGTCAGGGACCTACGAGCAGTACTTC. Residues: CASSLVSGTYEQYF.

This chain connects TRBV14 to TRBJ2-1, with D possibly being TRBD1 (5 bases). Germline-derived CDR1 and CDR2 are SGHDN and FVKESK. This CDR3 region has 13 residues. V lost 6 bases to trimming and J lost 3 bases, with 9 bases between them. The CDR3 loop is CASSTRVYNEQFF. The CDR3 bases are TGTGCCAGCAGTACCAGGGTCTACAATGAGCAGTTCTTC.

This rearrangement joins TRBV7-9 to TRBJ1-4; TRBD1 agrees at 7 bases. Germline values: CDR1 SEHNR, CDR2 FQNEAQ (reference sequence). CDR3 length equals 15 residues. The ends lost 4 bases at V and 13 bases at J; junction bases unmatched: 15. CDR3 region: CASSSRDSLEAPLFF. The CDR3 DNA follows: TGTGCCAGCAGCTCGAGGGACAGCCTGGAGGCCCCACTGTTTTTT.

As DNA, the CDR3 is TGTGCCAGCAGTCCAACTAGCGGCGATACGCAGTATTTT. This codes for CASSPTSGDTQYF. The chain joins TRBV27 to TRBJ2-3, with 8 nucleotides matching TRBD2. The CDR3 covers 13 residues. Losses at the gene ends were 5 bases for V and 6 bases for J; bases not matched to a gene: 4. Germline CDR1 is MNHEY and CDR2 is SMNVEV (reference sequence).

The chain joins TRBV7-6 to TRBJ2-7; TRBD2 aligns across 13 bases. The germline gives CDR1 SGHVS, CDR2 FNYEAQ. After removal of 4 bases from V and 6 bases from J, the junction contained 3 bases not matched to a gene. The CDR3 is 14 amino acids. CDR3 residues: CASSWGLAGSEQYF. Written as DNA, the CDR3 is TGTGCCAGCAGCTGGGGACTAGCGGGATCCGAGCAGTACTTC.

J is TRBJ1-4 and V is TRBV30; TRBD1 is a possible D gene (6 bases). The V end was cut by 3 bases, the J end by 7 bases, with 15 bases between. The CDR3 spans 14 residues. The germline CDR1 and CDR2 sequences are GTSNPN and SVGIG (reference sequence). Written as DNA, the CDR3 is TGTGCCTGGAGATGGGGGGCTGGAGGTGAAAAACTGTTTTTT. Encoded protein: CAWRWGAGGEKLFF.

A single count supports this clone. The chain is built from TRBV21-1 and TRBJ2-5; the DNA was not used to check the table's D call, TRBD1. TRBV21-1 constitutes a pseudogene. The CDR3 contains 15 residues. The CDR3 region has the DNA TGTGCCAGCAGCAAAGTAAGGGGTCCCCAAGAGACCCAGTACTTC. As protein: CASSKVRGPQETQYF.

The chain is built from TRBV28 and TRBJ2-3, with 12 bases matching TRBD2. Germline CDR1 is MDHEN and CDR2 is SYDVKM. V was clipped by 4 bases and J by 5 bases; unmatched bases: 7. The CDR3 length is 16 residues. The CDR3 coding sequence is TGTGCCAGCAGTTCCCCTAGCGGGAGGGTTAAAGATACGCAGTATTTT. This codes for CASSSPSGRVKDTQYF.

As to this clone: A far larger clone differs by one base, so this is likely a read error. This same CDR3 is encoded by further DNA sequences in the sample. The chain carries TRBV30 and TRBJ2-2; D perhaps matches TRBD1 (5 bases). This CDR3 comprises 11 residues. Per the germline V gene, CDR1 is GTSNPN and CDR2 is SVGIG (reference sequence). The DNA for the CDR3 is TGTGCTACAGGGAACACCGGGGAGCTGTTTTTT. Protein: CATGNTGELFF.

Note on this clone: The same CDR3 is also encoded by other DNA sequences in this sample. CDR3 loop: CASSLGGGSYNEQFF. CDR3 coding DNA: TGTGCCAGCAGCTTAGGGGGCGGGAGTTACAATGAGCAGTTCTTC. The rearrangement uses TRBV11-2 and TRBJ2-1, with 7 positions matching TRBD2. J gave up 4 bases and V 1 base, and 4 bases lay outside the gene matches. Germline values: CDR1 SGHAT, CDR2 FQNNGV. The CDR3 has 15 residues.

CDR3 in DNA: TGTGCCAGCAGCTTAGTAGTTGGCTCAACGGGCATAGGGCAGTACTTC. Its translation: CASSLVVGSTGIGQYF. V is TRBV7-3 and J is TRBJ2-7; D unresolved. The CDR3 consists of 16 residues. Trimming took off 2 bases at V and 9 bases at J, with 23 bases between the two ends. The germline V gene has CDR1 SGHTA and CDR2 FQGTGA.

This clone was counted a single time. The chain carries TRBV14 and TRBJ1-3; D is undetermined. The germline CDR1 and CDR2 sequences are SGHDN and FVKESK. The CDR3 loop spans 13 amino acids. V lost 3 bases and J lost 10, with 13 bases in between. Here the CDR3 reads CASSHVTLGTIYF. In nucleotides, the CDR3 is TGTGCCAGCAGCCATGTAACGCTGGGAACCATATATTTT.

This rearrangement joins TRBV2 to TRBJ2-6; D may match TRBD1 or TRBD2 (6 bases each). The CDR3 has 16 amino acids. The germline V gene has CDR1 SNHLY and CDR2 FYNNEI. Trimming stripped 6 bases from V and 4 bases from J, with 16 bases between. For the CDR3, the DNA is TGTGCCAGCAGGACTAGGGGGAGCCGAGGGGCCAACGTCCTGACTTTC. Translated, it gives CASRTRGSRGANVLTF.

This rearrangement joins TRBV9 to TRBJ1-3; D is unclear. Germline V gene lookup returns CDR1 SGDLS and CDR2 YYNGEE. The V end was cut by 3 bases, the J end by 2 bases, with 15 bases between. The CDR3 consists of 16 residues. CDR3 sequence: CASSAFPRGAGNTIYF. CDR3 nucleotides: TGTGCCAGCAGCGCGTTTCCCCGCGGAGCTGGAAACACCATATATTTT.

As to this clone: A far larger clone is a single base away, which makes a read error likely. This chain joins TRBV30 and TRBJ2-3, with D perhaps TRBD2 (5 bases). The CDR3 is made up of 12 amino acids. Germline V gene lookup returns CDR1 GTSNPN and CDR2 SVGIG (reference sequence). V lost 5 bases, J lost 4 bases, and 10 bases lay in between. The CDR3 here is CAWGMGADTQYF. The CDR3, as DNA: TGTGCCTGGGGTATGGGAGCAGATACGCAGTATTTT.

This clone turned up a few times. The CDR3 is CASSMQGDPYEQYF. The CDR3 nucleotides read TGTGCCAGCAGCATGCAGGGGGATCCCTACGAGCAGTACTTC. This chain connects TRBV5-6 to TRBJ2-7; 7 nucleotides match TRBD1. Germline assignment: CDR1 SGHDT and CDR2 YYEEEE. J lost 2 bases, V lost 4 bases, and 6 bases had no gene match. CDR3 size: 14 residues.

The gene calls are TRBV5-1 and TRBJ2-1; 14 nucleotides match TRBD2. Germline CDR1 SGHRS, CDR2 YFSETQ. This CDR3 region has 17 residues. V was clipped by 3 bases and J by 7 bases; unmatched bases: 9. The CDR3 spells CASSSRSGLAGDNEQFF. For the CDR3, the DNA is TGCGCCAGCAGCTCCCGGTCGGGACTAGCGGGAGATAATGAGCAGTTCTTC.

This clone was counted a few times. V and J are TRBV10-3 and TRBJ2-5; 7 bases are shared with TRBD2. This CDR3 region has 15 residues. V dropped 6 bases and J dropped 1; count of bases not matched to a gene: 8. The germline V gene encodes CDR1 ENHRY and CDR2 SYGVKD. The CDR3 protein is CAISAGVAGQETQYF. CDR3 in DNA: TGTGCCATCAGCGCGGGGGTAGCGGGCCAAGAGACCCAGTACTTC.

V is TRBV10-3 and J is TRBJ2-1; D is ambiguous. The germline V and J ends were trimmed by 6 bases and 5 bases, with 5 bases remaining between them. Germline values: CDR1 ENHRY, CDR2 SYGVKD. CDR3 length: 11 residues. CDR3 bases: TGTGCCATCAGCTGGAACAATGAGCAGTTCTTC. Protein sequence: CAISWNNEQFF.

The V gene is TRBV7-9, the J gene TRBJ1-2; D is perhaps TRBD1 (6 bases). Trimming removed 1 base from V and 2 bases from J, with 20 bases in between. The V gene's germline CDR1 is SEHNR and CDR2 FQNEAQ (reference sequence). This CDR3 is 18 amino acids long. Here the CDR3 reads CASSLGTATFPRNYGYTF. CDR3 in DNA: TGTGCCAGCAGCTTAGGGACAGCTACTTTCCCCCGCAACTATGGCTACACCTTC.

The sample holds one count of this clone. The J gene is TRBJ2-1, the V gene TRBV11-2, with TRBD2 matching over 9 bases. Germline CDR1 SGHAT, CDR2 FQNNGV. The length of the CDR3 is 18 residues. Trimming removed 3 bases from V and 0 bases from J; junction bases left unmatched: 9. In DNA form, the CDR3 reads TGTGCCAGCAGCTTTCTCCCGTTGACTAGCGGCTCCTACAATGAGCAGTTCTTC. It translates to CASSFLPLTSGSYNEQFF. Combining the CDR3 with reference TRBV11-2 and TRBJ2-1 gives the whole variable domain EAGVAQSPRYKIIEKRQSVAFWCNPISGHATLYWYQQILGQGPKLLIQFQNNGVVDDSQLPKDRFSAERLKGVDSTLKIQPAKLEDSAVYLCASSFLPLTSGSYNEQFFGPGTRLTVL.

The chain is built from TRBV28 and TRBJ2-1; 9 bases line up with TRBD2. Germline lookup yields CDR1 MDHEN and CDR2 SYDVKM. V gave up 1 base and J gave up 6 bases; unmatched junction bases: 10. CDR3 size: 17 residues. This CDR3 is CASSLSKGTSPFNEQFF. The CDR3 nucleotides are TGTGCCAGCAGTTTATCTAAAGGGACTAGCCCCTTCAATGAGCAGTTCTTC.

The chain combines TRBV10-3 with TRBJ2-1, with 9 bases that match TRBD2. This CDR3 spans 14 amino acids. Germline loops: CDR1 ENHRY, CDR2 SYGVKD. V was pared by 7 bases and J by 8 bases, with 9 bases of the junction left unmatched. CDR3 sequence: CAIKQAGGLDEQFF. The CDR3 region has the DNA TGTGCCATCAAACAAGCGGGAGGTCTCGATGAGCAGTTCTTC.

The CDR3 nucleotides read TGTGCCAGCAGCCCCGGACAGGCGTTGAGCGGGGAGCTGTTTTTT. This gives the protein CASSPGQALSGELFF. This chain connects TRBV7-7 to TRBJ2-2; 7 positions match TRBD1. CDR3 length equals 15 residues. From germline, CDR1 is SSHAT and CDR2 FNYEAQ (reference sequence). Trimming took 5 bases from V and 7 from J; bases not matched to a gene: 10.

The chain joins TRBV29-1 to TRBJ1-3; 8 bases fit TRBD1. This CDR3 region has 12 residues. V gave up 6 bases and J gave up 4 bases; unmatched junction bases: 2. The germline CDR1 and CDR2 sequences are SQVTM and ANQGSEA. CDR3 protein: CSVQGGGNTIYF. The DNA of the CDR3 is TGCAGCGTACAGGGGGGCGGAAACACCATATATTTT.

The genes are TRBV5-4 and TRBJ2-3, with 7 bases that match TRBD2. Germline V gene sequence: CDR1 SGHNT, CDR2 YYREEE (reference sequence). The V gene end was trimmed by 1 base and the J gene end by 5 bases; junction bases not matched to a gene: 13. The CDR3 runs to 17 residues. Here the CDR3 reads CASSLIGGGGPGDTQYF. For the CDR3, the DNA is TGTGCCAGCAGCTTGATTGGTGGGGGAGGGCCTGGAGATACGCAGTATTTT.